This TCR beta chain was captured by sequencing in a study of control samples from healthy donors and cancer patients. V was clipped by 2 bases and J by 0 bases, with 12 bases between them. The CDR3 is 15 residues long. Germline lookup yields CDR1 SGHRS and CDR2 YFSETQ. Method: immunoSEQ multiplex PCR; TCRdb's copy keeps in-frame clones and lacks some. The sample comprises 100,000 to 130,000 clones, approximately 84% of which are singletons, and around 6.6% rests with the top ten. The source of this sequence is a man in his late teens or twenties in good health. Sequencing was done on a sample of blood. The chain has TRBV5-1 and TRBJ2-7, with TRBD1 as a possible D gene (8 bases). CDR3 sequence (DNA): TGCGCCAGCAGCTTACAGGGGGGGTACTCCTACGAGCAGTACTTC. Translated, it gives CASSLQGGYSYEQYF.